A selection of T cell receptor beta chains follows, all from one sample in a study of shared clonotypes between healthy human individuals. Assay: immunoSEQ multiplex PCR; the TCRdb copy retains only in-frame clones and omits some. The table includes roughly 2.2 million clones, just under 95% detected once. Sample: naive CD4+ T cells from PBMCs. These receptors were obtained from a man aged 18 to 29 in good health. Some clones in this sample may be carry-over from other donors' samples. The conserved cysteine and the conserved F or W are not part of the CDR3 here. D genes are given only for firm matches.

V gene	D gene	J gene	CDR3 length	CDR3 protein
TRBV5-6	TRBD2	TRBJ2-5	13	ASSGVLAVQETQY
TRBV19	-	TRBJ2-1	12	ASSIRGSYNEQF
TRBV7-9	-	TRBJ2-1	13	ASSLVSEGGNEQF
TRBV5-6	-	TRBJ2-6	14	ASSLVGAGGANVLT
TRBV11-3	-	TRBJ1-3	11	ASSPGIGNTIY
TRBV29-1	-	TRBJ2-2	14	SVELRQLEATGELF
TRBV28	-	TRBJ2-7	13	ASSLVTVTTYEQY
TRBV5-1	-	TRBJ2-3	11	ASASRGGDTQY
TRBV7-9	-	TRBJ2-7	11	ASNPPSSGEQY
TRBV6-1	-	TRBJ1-3	13	ASSAGSYSGNTIY
TRBV27	-	TRBJ1-2	11	ASRSPGGNGYT
TRBV5-1	TRBD1	TRBJ2-7	13	ASSLTGTGSHEQY
TRBV5-1	-	TRBJ2-3	13	ASSLEGYLTDTQY
TRBV5-1	TRBD1	TRBJ2-7	12	ASSPRQGAYEQY
TRBV2	-	TRBJ1-3	13	ASSDGGITGNTIY
TRBV5-1	-	TRBJ2-6	15	ASSYRPSGTGANVLT
TRBV14	TRBD1	TRBJ2-7	13	ASSVLGQGPYEQY
TRBV27	TRBD2	TRBJ2-5	13	ASRRAGGATETQY
TRBV2	TRBD2	TRBJ2-7	14	ASSTSGHLAPHEQY
TRBV27	TRBD1	TRBJ2-5	18	ASSLVPPRTDRGYRETQY
TRBV7-9	-	TRBJ1-2	13	ASSLGYSIGYGYT
TRBV5-1	-	TRBJ2-5	12	ASSSWSVKETQY
TRBV29-1	-	TRBJ2-3	12	SVEWHRGTDTQY